This T cell receptor (beta chain) was identified during a study of T-cell memory formation after mild COVID-19. Study-level information: Clusters of TCRs were largely donor specific.

TCRalpha and TCRbeta libraries used 5'RACE with constant-segment primers and UMIs. TCRdb itself ran the 5' RACE reads through MiXCR, one entry per CDR3 protein. The repertoire holds roughly 580,000 distinct CDR3 sequences, with roughly 18% as singletons. Germline V gene lookup returns CDR1 MNHEY and CDR2 SMNVEV (reference sequence). Trimming cost V 6 bases and J 2 bases, with 13 bases left between them. The CDR3 is made up of 14 amino acids. The clonotype comes from an adult woman who had mild COVID-19 (a few samples of this study predate the infection). Cell type and time point are not known. V is TRBV27 and J is TRBJ1-2; unclear D gene. Sequencing was performed on PBMCs or a T cell subset sorted from them (not recorded which). The CDR3 coding sequence is TGTGCCAGCAGCTCATACGGCAGGAACTATGGCTACACCTTC. This codes for CASSSYGRNYGYTF.